These 29 T cell receptor beta chains came from one sample sequenced in a study of blood T cell repertoires in COVID-19. The method was immunoSEQ multiplex PCR; TCRdb's version includes in-frame clones alone and lacks a portion of them. Of 250,000 to 350,000 clones listed, about four fifths were seen once; the top ten hold 1.4% to 1.5%. The sequencing sample was made of peripheral blood. The receptors were sampled from a human donor with COVID-19, enrolled during active disease. The donor label of this sample is uncertain.

The V gene is TRBV9, the J gene TRBJ2-7, with TRBD2 matching 8 bases. The CDR3 has 15 residues. Trimming took 2 bases from V and 3 from J; bases not matched to a gene: 7. Germline CDR1 and CDR2: SGDLS and YYNGEE. DNA of the CDR3: TGTGCCAGCAGCGTGTCGAGCGGGAGAATCTACGAGCAGTACTTC. Translated, it gives CASSVSSGRIYEQYF.

This clone was recorded only once. The chain uses TRBV5-1 and TRBJ2-3; weak D call: TRBD2 (6 bases). Germline V gives CDR1 SGHRS, CDR2 YFSETQ. V was cut by 1 base and J by 2 bases, with 20 bases left in between. This CDR3 region has 18 residues. The CDR3 coding sequence is TGCGCCAGCAGCTTGAGTAAGGTCGGTAGCGGATACACAGATACGCAGTATTTT. The encoded protein is CASSLSKVGSGYTDTQYF.

This chain joins TRBV11-2 and TRBJ2-2; D may be TRBD2 (5 bases). Germline V gives CDR1 SGHAT, CDR2 FQNNGV. Trimming cost V 3 bases and J 5 bases, with 10 bases left between them. This CDR3 is built from 14 residues. This CDR3 is CASSLRASTGELFF. DNA for the CDR3: TGTGCCAGCAGCTTGAGGGCCTCAACCGGGGAGCTGTTTTTT.

This clone was counted between two and nine times. This rearrangement joins TRBV18 to TRBJ1-6; D is uncertain. The V end lost 4 bases, the J end lost 5 bases, and 3 bases lay between the germline ends. Looked up from germline, CDR1 is KGHSH and CDR2 is LQKENI. This CDR3 contains 12 residues. The CDR3 nucleotides are TGTGCCAGCTCACTCGATAATTCACCCCTCCACTTT. Translating gives CASSLDNSPLHF. Drawing the rest from reference TRBV18 and TRBJ1-6, the complete variable domain is NAGVMQNPRHLVRRRGQEARLRCSPMKGHSHVYWYRQLPEEGLKFMVYLQKENIIDESGMPKERFSAEFPKEGPSILRIQQVVRGDSAAYFCASSLDNSPLHFGNGTRLTVT.

This clone was counted a single time. The rearrangement links TRBV6-5 to TRBJ2-2; tentatively, D is TRBD1 (5 bases). In germline, CDR1 is MNHEY, CDR2 SVGAGI. The CDR3 runs to 13 residues. Trimming stripped 6 bases from V and 6 bases from J, with 11 bases between. The CDR3 here is CASRKTEPGELFF. The DNA for the CDR3 is TGTGCCAGCAGGAAGACAGAGCCCGGGGAGCTGTTTTTT.

The genes are TRBV28 and TRBJ2-2; 11 nucleotides line up with TRBD1. V was pared by 7 bases and J by 5 bases, with 9 bases of the junction left unmatched. CDR3 size: 16 residues. Germline-derived CDR1 and CDR2 are MDHEN and SYDVKM. Written as DNA, the CDR3 is TGTGCCAGCACCCCGTCGGACAGGGGGCCAACCGGGGAGCTGTTTTTT. It is translated as CASTPSDRGPTGELFF.

The chain combines TRBV19 with TRBJ2-5, with 9 bases that match TRBD1. Trimming removed 5 bases from V and 1 base from J; junction bases left unmatched: 8. Germline V gene sequence: CDR1 LNHDA, CDR2 SQIVND (reference sequence). The CDR3 length is 16 residues. CDR3 in amino acids: CASSSLPGQGQETQYF. DNA for the CDR3: TGTGCCAGTAGTTCGCTTCCGGGACAGGGCCAAGAGACCCAGTACTTC.

V and J are TRBV7-2 and TRBJ2-7; 13 nucleotides match TRBD2. The trim removed 0 bases at V and 2 bases at J, leaving 7 bases unmatched. This CDR3 is built from 18 residues. Germline loops: CDR1 SGHTA, CDR2 FQGNSA. CDR3 amino acids: CASSLATSGGTTPYEQYF. For the CDR3, the DNA is TGTGCCAGCAGCTTAGCGACTAGCGGGGGGACAACCCCCTACGAGCAGTACTTC.

The rearrangement joins TRBV19 to TRBJ1-5; 9 bases are a match to TRBD1. Trimming took 4 bases from V and 0 from J; bases not matched to a gene: 25. The germline CDR1 and CDR2 sequences are LNHDA and SQIVND (reference sequence). This CDR3 has 23 amino acids. The CDR3 region has the DNA TGTGCCAGTAGTAAGCCCGCAATATTACAGGGGGCCAGTTTTCTTTATAGCAATCAGCCCCAGCATTTT. This gives the protein CASSKPAILQGASFLYSNQPQHF.

This chain joins TRBV28 and TRBJ1-4, with D hard to call. The germline V gene encodes CDR1 MDHEN and CDR2 SYDVKM. The CDR3 runs 14 residues. The V gene lost 2 bases and the J gene lost 2 bases, with 6 bases spanning the gap. CDR3 sequence: CASSLVETNEKLFF. The CDR3, as DNA: TGTGCCAGCAGTTTAGTAGAGACTAATGAAAAACTGTTTTTT.

The chain combines TRBV5-1 with TRBJ2-5; the D gene is possibly TRBD2 (6 bases). Germline CDR1 SGHRS, CDR2 YFSETQ. The CDR3 runs 14 residues. Trimming cost V 2 bases and J 5 bases, with 13 bases left between them. Here the CDR3 reads CASSFLTSGETQYF. For the CDR3, the DNA is TGCGCCAGCAGCTTCCTGACTAGTGGGGAGACCCAGTACTTC.

A note on this clone: At one boundary the junction diverges from the germline segment, which might be a read error. The rearrangement uses TRBV7-7 and TRBJ2-7, with D possibly TRBD2 on 6 matching bases. This CDR3 contains 14 residues. Per the germline V gene, CDR1 is SSHAT and CDR2 is FNYEAQ (reference sequence). The CDR3 region has the DNA TGTGCTAGCAGCTTAGATTCCGGGAGCGCCGAGCAGTACTTC. Its protein product is CASSLDSGSAEQYF.

The rearrangement links TRBV27 to TRBJ2-7, with D maybe TRBD2 (6 bases). Germline values: CDR1 MNHEY, CDR2 SMNVEV (reference sequence). The CDR3 sequence is 17 residues long. V shed 5 bases and J shed 0 bases, with 20 bases lying between them. CDR3 in amino acids: CASSLTLRDSLSYEQYF. The CDR3 nucleotides read TGTGCCAGCAGTCTGACCCTCAGGGACTCACTCTCCTACGAGCAGTACTTC.

This chain links TRBV25-1 with TRBJ1-6; 7 bases map to TRBD1. From germline, CDR1 is MGHDK and CDR2 SYGVNS. V lost 4 bases and J lost 7; bases outside the gene matches: 4. The CDR3 contains 14 residues. CDR3 nucleotides: TGTGCCAGCAGTGGGGGGACAGCGAATTCACCCCTCCACTTT. Its translation is CASSGGTANSPLHF.

This clone has a handful of counts. The chain links TRBV7-8 to TRBJ1-2; tentative D call: TRBD1 (6 bases). The CDR3 has 13 residues. V was pared by 3 bases and J by 5 bases, with 10 bases between. The germline V gene encodes CDR1 SGHVS and CDR2 FQNEAQ. Here the CDR3 DNA reads TGTGCCAGCAGCTTGGCCAGGGGTTATGGCTACACCTTC. It is translated as CASSLARGYGYTF.

The chain is built from TRBV30 and TRBJ2-1; 7 bases align to TRBD1. Trimming at V came to 1 base and at J to 9 bases, leaving 12 bases not matched to a gene. The CDR3 extends over 15 amino acids. Germline CDR1 reads GTSNPN; CDR2 reads SVGIG (reference sequence). CDR3 residues: CAWSARRTRDSEQFF. The CDR3 coding sequence is TGTGCCTGGAGTGCGAGAAGGACCAGGGACAGTGAGCAGTTCTTC. The full variable domain, its missing parts supplied by reference TRBV30 and TRBJ2-1, is SQTIHQWPATLVQPVGSPLSLECTVEGTSNPNLYWYRQAAGRGLQLLFYSVGIGQISSEVPQNLSASRPQDRQFILSSKKLLLSDSGFYLCAWSARRTRDSEQFFGPGTRLTVL.

The chain links TRBV5-4 to TRBJ2-1; 7 nucleotides line up with TRBD2. This CDR3 is built from 15 residues. The ends lost 3 bases at V and 7 bases at J; junction bases unmatched: 10. Germline CDR1 SGHNT, CDR2 YYREEE (reference sequence). Written as DNA, the CDR3 is TGTGCCAGCAGCTGGGTCGGCGGGAGAAGGAATGAGCAGTTCTTC. It encodes CASSWVGGRRNEQFF.

V and J are TRBV7-3 and TRBJ2-5; the D is unclear. CDR3 length equals 13 residues. Trimming stripped 3 bases from V and 5 bases from J, with 10 bases between. Germline V gene sequence: CDR1 SGHTA, CDR2 FQGTGA. The CDR3 here is CASSFTHQETQYF. The CDR3 nucleotides read TGTGCCAGCAGCTTCACCCATCAGGAGACCCAGTACTTC.

CDR3 amino acids: CASSPIGNTEAFF. As DNA, the CDR3 is TGTGCCAGCAGCCCGATCGGGAACACTGAAGCTTTCTTT. V usage is TRBV7-2 and J usage is TRBJ1-1; D gene uncertain. This CDR3 has 13 amino acids. Germline V gene data show CDR1 as SGHTA and CDR2 as FQGNSA. Trimming cost V 5 bases and J 1 base, with 8 bases left between them.

This clone was picked up a small number of times. This chain uses TRBV15 with TRBJ1-5; 7 bases are shared with TRBD1. Germline values: CDR1 LNHNV, CDR2 YYDKDF (reference sequence). V shed 5 bases and J 7 bases; nucleotides not matched to a gene: 8. This CDR3 is built from 14 residues. The CDR3: CATSLTTGRQPQHF. The CDR3 bases are TGTGCCACCAGCTTAACGACAGGGCGGCAGCCCCAGCATTTT. The whole variable domain, remainder taken from reference TRBV15 and TRBJ1-5, is DAMVIQNPRYQVTQFGKPVTLSCSQTLNHNVMYWYQQKSSQAPKLLFHYYDKDFNNEADTPDNFQSRRPNTSFCFLDIRSPGLGDTAMYLCATSLTTGRQPQHFGDGTRLSIL.

The gene calls are TRBV28 and TRBJ2-5; D is possibly TRBD2 (6 bases). Trimming removed 5 bases at V and 1 base at J, with 8 bases between. The CDR3 consists of 13 residues. Germline CDR1 and CDR2: MDHEN and SYDVKM. For the CDR3, the DNA is TGTGCCAGCAGTGACGGGGGCCAAGAGACCCAGTACTTC. Its translation is CASSDGGQETQYF. Together with reference TRBV28 and TRBJ2-5, the CDR3 gives the full variable domain: DVKVTQSSRYLVKRTGEKVFLECVQDMDHENMFWYRQDPGLGLRLIYFSYDVKMKEKGDIPEGYSVSREKKERFSLILESASTNQTSMYLCASSDGGQETQYFGPGTRLLVL.

The chain uses TRBV27 and TRBJ1-1; possibly TRBD1 for D (6 bases). The V gene lost 5 bases and the J gene lost 0 bases, with 13 bases spanning the gap. Germline V CDR1 and CDR2: MNHEY, SMNVEV (reference sequence). The CDR3 is made up of 15 amino acids. DNA for the CDR3: TGTGCCAGCAGTCCCAGGGGTATAATGAACACTGAAGCTTTCTTT. Amino acid sequence: CASSPRGIMNTEAFF.

V and J are TRBV11-2 and TRBJ2-1; TRBD2 agrees at 15 bases. V lost 5 bases to trimming and J lost 7 bases; unmatched junction nucleotides: 9. Per germline, CDR1 SGHAT and CDR2 FQNNGV. This CDR3 comprises 17 residues. CDR3 protein: CASSQTGLAGGGNEQFF. DNA for the CDR3: TGTGCCAGCAGCCAGACGGGACTAGCGGGAGGAGGAAATGAGCAGTTCTTC.

This chain links TRBV3-1 (or the pseudogene TRBV3-2) with TRBJ1-1; 8 bases are shared with TRBD1. Germline CDR1 is LGHDT and CDR2 is YNNKEL (reference sequence). Trimming removed 3 bases from V and 5 bases from J; junction bases left unmatched: 5. The CDR3 is 14 residues long. Here the CDR3 DNA reads TGTGCCAGCAGCCAGTCAGGGGGCGAGACTGAAGCTTTCTTT. This sequence encodes CASSQSGGETEAFF.

V usage is TRBV6-2 or TRBV6-3 and J usage is TRBJ2-2; 7 bases match TRBD2. After removal of 3 bases from V and 1 base from J, the junction contained 11 bases not matched to a gene. The CDR3 runs 18 residues. Germline loops: CDR1 MNHEY, CDR2 SVGEGT. The DNA of the CDR3 is TGTGCCAGCAGTTATATATTGGGTAGCGGGCTGAACACCGGGGAGCTGTTTTTT. Translated, it gives CASSYILGSGLNTGELFF.

This chain joins TRBV6-1 and TRBJ2-1; 11 nucleotides align to TRBD2. The J segment lost 0 bases and the V segment lost 4 bases, leaving 5 bases of the junction unmatched. Germline assignment: CDR1 MNHNS and CDR2 SASEGT. The CDR3 is 17 residues long. The CDR3 nucleotides are TGTGCCAGCAGTGGACGGACTAGCGGGCACTCCTACAATGAGCAGTTCTTC. Translated, it gives CASSGRTSGHSYNEQFF.

The chain has TRBV5-1 and TRBJ2-5; 10 bases are a match to TRBD2. V trimming: 3 bases; J trimming: 4 bases; junction bases outside the gene matches: 9. CDR3 size: 16 residues. From germline, CDR1 is SGHRS and CDR2 YFSETQ. The CDR3 here is CASSYTSGTSAETQYF. The CDR3 bases are TGCGCCAGCAGCTACACTAGCGGGACATCAGCAGAGACCCAGTACTTC.

The gene calls are TRBV7-2 and TRBJ2-5; 7 bases agree with TRBD1. The CDR3 loop spans 15 amino acids. The germline V gene encodes CDR1 SGHTA and CDR2 FQGNSA. J lost 5 bases, V lost 8 bases, and 14 bases had no gene match. The CDR3 DNA follows: TGTGCCAGCCGACCGGCAGGGGGTGATCGGGAGACCCAGTACTTC. Protein sequence: CASRPAGGDRETQYF. Full variable domain (rest looked up from reference TRBV7-2 and TRBJ2-5): GAGVSQSPSNKVTEKGKDVELRCDPISGHTALYWYRQSLGQGLEFLIYFQGNSAPDKSGLPSDRFSAERTGGSVSTLTIQRTQQEDSAVYLCASRPAGGDRETQYFGPGTRLLVL.

The genes are TRBV6-6 and TRBJ2-1; the match to TRBD1 covers 10 bases. The V gene end was trimmed by 11 bases and the J gene end by 6 bases; junction bases not matched to a gene: 10. Germline V gives CDR1 MNHNY, CDR2 SVGAGI (reference sequence). CDR3 length equals 14 residues. The CDR3 region is CAGRRTGGSNEQFF. The DNA of the CDR3 is TGTGCCGGCCGTAGGACAGGGGGTAGCAATGAGCAGTTCTTC.